The 17 T cell receptor beta chains in this list originate from one sample, sequenced in a study of T cells in Graves' hyperthyroidism and ophthalmopathy (dated by TCRdb to about 2019). The library was generated by multiplex PCR. The sequencer listed for this sample is Illumina HiSeq 2000. The TCR beta CDR3 regions were amplified from RNA transcripts. For the first round of RT-PCR on the TCR CDR3, the HTBI primer set was used together with the Qiagen OneStep RT-PCR kit. TCRdb itself trimmed the public reads at Q25 with fastp, ran MiXCR and retained productive beta chains. Every distinct CDR3 protein forms one entry, paired with its most common genes and DNA. Across this sample there are approximately 720,000 distinct CDR3 sequences, with around 19% seen only once. The ten most abundant clones make up roughly a sixth of the sample. The sequencing sample was made of blood. These receptors all come from a woman in her forties or fifties with Graves' hyperthyroidism that later progressed to Graves' ophthalmopathy.

This clonotype was detected only a few times. The chain employs TRBV10-3 and TRBJ2-1; 7 bases map to TRBD1. The V segment lost 6 bases and the J segment 6 bases; nucleotides outside the gene matches: 5. The CDR3 has 13 amino acids. CDR1 is ENHRY and CDR2 is SYGVKD in the germline V gene. The CDR3 sequence is CAIREGDSNEQFF. In DNA form, the CDR3 reads TGTGCCATCAGAGAGGGGGACAGCAATGAGCAGTTCTTC.

This clonotype has at least ten counts. This rearrangement joins TRBV3-1 to TRBJ2-2; 7 nucleotides line up with TRBD2. The CDR3 totals 17 residues. V lost 1 base and J lost 0; bases outside the gene matches: 5. Germline V gene lookup returns CDR1 LGHDT and CDR2 YNNKEL (reference sequence). CDR3 DNA: TGTGCCAGCAGCCAAGTGTCTAGCGGCGCGAACACCGGGGAGCTGTTTTTT. It codes for CASSQVSSGANTGELFF. Using reference TRBV3-1 and TRBJ2-2 for the parts outside the CDR3, the full variable domain is DTAVSQTPKYLVTQMGNDKSIKCEQNLGHDTMYWYKQDSKKFLKIMFSYNNKELIINETVPNRFSPKSPDKAHLNLHINSLELGDSAVYFCASSQVSSGANTGELFFGEGSRLTVL.

With regard to this clonotype: At one end, the junction sequence differs from germline, possibly due to a read error. The rearrangement uses TRBV24-1 and TRBJ2-3, with 8 bases identical to TRBD2. The CDR3 has 19 residues. Germline V gene lookup returns CDR1 KGHDR and CDR2 SFDVKD. The CDR3 DNA sequence: TGTGCCACCAGTGATTCTCGTCGCGGGGGGACTGATTGGGCAGATACGCGGTATTTT. It yields the protein CATSDSRRGGTDWADTRYF.

This clonotype was found a few times. The chain has TRBV7-9 and TRBJ2-1, with 9 bases matching TRBD1. V trimming: 6 bases; J trimming: 8 bases; junction bases outside the gene matches: 8. The CDR3 extends over 14 amino acids. Germline assignment: CDR1 SEHNR and CDR2 FQNEAQ (reference sequence). The CDR3 coding sequence is TGTGCCAGCAGGATAGGACAGGGGTCATATGAGCAGTTCTTC. This encodes CASRIGQGSYEQFF.

As concerns this clonotype: One end of the junction fails to match germline, which may point to a read error. The gene calls are TRBV7-9 and TRBJ1-6; D is possibly TRBD1 (6 bases). Germline-derived CDR1 and CDR2 are SEHNR and FQNEAQ (reference sequence). There are 14 residues in the CDR3. The CDR3 reads CASSLDRDNSLLHF. DNA of the CDR3: TGTGCCAGCAGCTTAGACAGGGACAATTCACTCCTCCACTTT.

This clonotype has a count of ten or more. The V gene is TRBV7-2, the J gene TRBJ1-3, with D maybe TRBD1 (6 bases). Deletions cut 2 bases from V and 2 bases from J, with 10 bases between. The CDR3 totals 15 residues. CDR1 SGHTA and CDR2 FQGNSA come from the germline V gene. The CDR3 DNA reads TGTGCCAGCAGCTTACAGGGGTTCCCTGGAAACACCATATATTTT. Encoded protein: CASSLQGFPGNTIYF. The full variable domain, with the rest looked up from reference TRBV7-2 and TRBJ1-3, is GAGVSQSPSNKVTEKGKDVELRCDPISGHTALYWYRQSLGQGLEFLIYFQGNSAPDKSGLPSDRFSAERTGGSVSTLTIQRTQQEDSAVYLCASSLQGFPGNTIYFGEGSWLTVV.

The V gene is TRBV4-2, the J gene TRBJ2-7, with 8 bases lining up with TRBD1. Per germline, CDR1 LGHNA and CDR2 YNFKEQ. There are 14 residues in the CDR3. With 4 bases clipped from V and 6 bases from J, the junction kept 8 bases outside the gene matches. CDR3 in DNA: TGTGCCAGCAGCCGGCTGGACAGGGTAGGCGAGCAGTACTTC. Protein sequence: CASSRLDRVGEQYF.

This clonotype was seen a few times. The J gene is TRBJ1-4, the V gene TRBV29-1, with D possibly TRBD1 on 5 matching bases. This CDR3 comprises 13 residues. Trimming took off 4 bases at V and 0 bases at J, with 6 bases between the two ends. Looked up from germline, CDR1 is SQVTM and CDR2 is ANQGSEA. The CDR3 is CSVGGSTNEKLFF. DNA for the CDR3: TGCAGCGTTGGGGGGTCAACTAATGAAAAACTGTTTTTT.

The V and J genes are TRBV2 and TRBJ2-2, with D perhaps matching TRBD2 (6 bases). The CDR3 is 15 amino acids. In germline, CDR1 is SNHLY, CDR2 FYNNEI. Trimming stripped 2 bases from V and 3 bases from J, with 10 bases between. CDR3 in DNA: TGTGCCAGCAGTGAACAGTGGGGGGACACCGGGGAGCTGTTTTTT. Its protein product is CASSEQWGDTGELFF.

This chain connects TRBV19 to TRBJ2-1; possibly TRBD1 or TRBD2 for D (6 bases each). V lost 0 bases to trimming and J lost 5 bases, with 23 bases between them. The CDR3 sequence is 19 residues long. CDR1 LNHDA and CDR2 SQIVND come from the germline V gene (reference sequence). The CDR3 DNA sequence: TGTGCCAGTAGTATAGATCACACAACTACAGGGACTCGGAACAATGAGCAGTTCTTC. Amino acids: CASSIDHTTTGTRNNEQFF.

This clonotype was recorded a few times. V usage is TRBV6-1 and J usage is TRBJ2-2; the match to TRBD1 covers 8 bases. J was trimmed by 10 bases and V by 6 bases; bases with no gene match: 4. CDR1 is MNHNS, CDR2 SASEGT, per germline. The CDR3 length is 12 residues. The CDR3 loop is CASSHRGVELFF. Written as DNA, the CDR3 is TGTGCCAGCAGCCACAGGGGGGTGGAGCTGTTTTTT.

This clonotype was observed many times. The chain employs TRBV12-3 or TRBV12-4 and TRBJ1-2; D gene ambiguous. Between the trimmed V and J ends, which lost 3 bases and 4 bases, there was a span of 3 bases. The CDR3 has 11 residues. The CDR3 region is CASSFVYGYTF. CDR3 DNA sequence: TGTGCCAGCAGTTTTGTCTATGGCTACACCTTC.

This chain joins TRBV12-3 or TRBV12-4 and TRBJ2-1; TRBD2 agrees at 9 bases. The junction had 2 bases not matched to a gene; V was cut back by 6 bases and J by 2 bases. This CDR3 is 14 amino acids long. In nucleotides, the CDR3 is TGTGCCAGCAGGGTAGCGGGGGCCTACAATGAGCAGTTCTTC. This gives the protein CASRVAGAYNEQFF.

A remark on this clonotype: An end of the junction differs from the germline gene, which may be a read error. The rearrangement links TRBV27 to TRBJ2-3, with TRBD2 identical over 9 bases. Looked up from germline, CDR1 is MNHEY and CDR2 is SMNVEV (reference sequence). The CDR3 is 17 amino acids. CDR3 nucleotide sequence: TGTGCCAGCAGTCCCAATGTTGGCGGGGGGGTCACAGTTACGCAGTATTTT. Protein sequence: CASSPNVGGGVTVTQYF.

J is TRBJ2-1 and V is TRBV7-9; the D gene is possibly TRBD1 (6 bases). Germline CDR1 and CDR2: SEHNR and FQNEAQ (reference sequence). There are 16 residues in the CDR3. V was clipped by 3 bases and J by 6 bases, with 18 bases between them. CDR3: CASSFEVGATLNEQFF. The DNA of the CDR3 is TGTGCCAGCAGCTTCGAGGTGGGGGCCACCCTCAATGAGCAGTTCTTC.

The V and J genes are TRBV9 and TRBJ2-5; D may be TRBD1 (6 bases). Per the germline V gene, CDR1 is SGDLS and CDR2 is YYNGEE. The V and J ends lost 2 bases and 4 bases respectively, with 15 bases between them. This CDR3 is built from 15 residues. This chain's CDR3 is CASSVLDSFGETQYF. The DNA for the CDR3 is TGTGCCAGCAGCGTCCTGGACAGTTTCGGAGAGACCCAGTACTTC. The complete variable domain, with remaining parts taken from reference TRBV9 and TRBJ2-5, reads DSGVTQTPKHLITATGQRVTLRCSPRSGDLSVYWYQQSLDQGLQFLIQYYNGEERAKGNILERFSAQQFPDLHSELNLSSLELGDSALYFCASSVLDSFGETQYFGPGTRLLVL.

This clonotype was seen only a few times. The genes are TRBV6-5 and TRBJ1-6; perhaps TRBD1 as D (5 bases). V was trimmed by 4 bases and J by 10 bases, leaving 17 bases between them. CDR3 length equals 15 residues. Germline V CDR1 and CDR2: MNHEY, SVGAGI. Written as DNA, the CDR3 is TGTGCCAGCAGTTCCCCGGGCCCCGAGGGGTCACCCCTCCACTTT. Translating gives CASSSPGPEGSPLHF.